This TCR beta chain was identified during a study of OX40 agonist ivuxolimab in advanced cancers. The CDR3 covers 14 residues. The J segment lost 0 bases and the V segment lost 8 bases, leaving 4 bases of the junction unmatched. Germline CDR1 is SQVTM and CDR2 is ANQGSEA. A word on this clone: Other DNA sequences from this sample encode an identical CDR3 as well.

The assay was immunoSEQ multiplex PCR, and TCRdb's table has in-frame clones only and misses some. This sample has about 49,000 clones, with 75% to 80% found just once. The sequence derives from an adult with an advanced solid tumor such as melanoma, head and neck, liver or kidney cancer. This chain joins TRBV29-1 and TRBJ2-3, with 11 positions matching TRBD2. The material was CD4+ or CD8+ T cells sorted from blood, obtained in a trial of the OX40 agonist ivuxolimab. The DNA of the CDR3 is TGCAGCCCGAGACTAGCGGGGAGCACAGATACGCAGTATTTT. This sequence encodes CSPRLAGSTDTQYF.